What follows describes a single T cell receptor beta chain. The data originate from a study of shared T cell receptors in the human thymus. V was pared by 3 bases and J by 1 base, with 28 bases between. The CDR3 spans 20 residues. Looked up from germline, CDR1 is SNHLY and CDR2 is FYNNEI. Using immunoSEQ multiplex PCR, the repertoire was profiled, and TCRdb retains in-frame clones only, with some absent. The data contain fewer than 700,000 clones, around 89% of them seen just once; the ten biggest clones take up around 0.0099%. These records were also assigned to another study, of human thymus T cells. That paper states: Congenital heart defects were the reason for the corrective surgery that the donors, healthy Finnish infants, were having. Thymus specimens were resections from corrective heart surgery. Apparent bias marked the V and J gene usage of thymic and blood repertoires. Unrelated individuals reportedly shared highly overlapping thymic TCR repertoires.

The chain links TRBV2 to TRBJ2-7, with D possibly being TRBD1 (10 bases). The sequencing sample was made of thymocytes. This TCR derives from a boy under two years old with a congenital heart defect. The CDR3 coding sequence is TGTGCCAGCAGTGAGGCGGGACAGGGGATCCTAGCGGGAAAGTCCTACGAGCAGTACTTC. The encoded protein is CASSEAGQGILAGKSYEQYF.